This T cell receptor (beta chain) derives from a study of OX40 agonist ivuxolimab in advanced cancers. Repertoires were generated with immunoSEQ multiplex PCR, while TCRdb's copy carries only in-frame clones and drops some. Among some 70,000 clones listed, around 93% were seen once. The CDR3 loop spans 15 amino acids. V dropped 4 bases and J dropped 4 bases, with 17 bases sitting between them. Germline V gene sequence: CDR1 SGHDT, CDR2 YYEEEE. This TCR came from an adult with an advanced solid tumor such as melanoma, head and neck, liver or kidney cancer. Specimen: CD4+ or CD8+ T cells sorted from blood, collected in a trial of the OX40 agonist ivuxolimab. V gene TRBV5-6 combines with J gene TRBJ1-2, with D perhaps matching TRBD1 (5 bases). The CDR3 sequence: CASSMGPREGYGYTF. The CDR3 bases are TGTGCCAGCAGCATGGGACCCCGGGAGGGCTATGGCTACACCTTC.